Presented here are 15 T cell receptor beta chains from one specimen sequenced in a study of blood T cell repertoires in COVID-19. Measured with immunoSEQ multiplex PCR; TCRdb has only the in-frame clones, and not every one. The sample lists approximately 210,000 clones; around 88% were seen once. Sequencing was carried out using peripheral blood. These receptors originate from a woman aged 50 to 60 with acute or convalescent COVID-19.

CDR3 residues: CASSPQGSETQYF. The DNA for the CDR3 is TGTGCCAGCAGTCCCCAGGGATCCGAGACCCAGTACTTC. This chain uses TRBV2 with TRBJ2-5, with TRBD1 as a possible D gene (5 bases). This CDR3 comprises 13 residues. V was clipped by 5 bases and J by 5 bases, with 12 bases between them. Germline CDR1 SNHLY, CDR2 FYNNEI.

The chain couples TRBV6-5 to TRBJ1-5; possible D gene TRBD1, 6 bases. V was shortened by 5 bases and J by 5 bases, with 13 bases between the two germline ends. The germline V gene encodes CDR1 MNHEY and CDR2 SVGAGI. The CDR3 runs to 14 residues. The CDR3 loop reads CASSRGAGDQPQHF. The CDR3 nucleotides read TGTGCCAGCAGTCGGGGGGCAGGGGATCAGCCCCAGCATTTT.

V is TRBV7-9 and J is TRBJ2-1, with 14 bases matching TRBD2. The J segment lost 9 bases and the V segment lost 5 bases, leaving 6 bases of the junction unmatched. The CDR3 loop spans 15 amino acids. Germline V gene lookup returns CDR1 SEHNR and CDR2 FQNEAQ (reference sequence). The CDR3 loop is CASSPGTSGSSEQFF. CDR3 DNA: TGTGCCAGCAGCCCTGGGACTAGCGGGAGTAGTGAGCAGTTCTTC.

This clone is a singleton in its sample. The CDR3 sequence is CAIRVLTGASNEQFF. CDR3 nucleotides: TGTGCCATCAGGGTTCTAACGGGAGCATCCAATGAGCAGTTCTTC. The gene calls are TRBV10-3 and TRBJ2-1; a possible D gene is TRBD2 (6 bases). This CDR3 contains 15 residues. Trimming took 6 bases from V and 6 from J, leaving 18 bases between them. The germline V gene encodes CDR1 ENHRY and CDR2 SYGVKD.

The V and J genes are TRBV27 and TRBJ2-1; no definite D call. Trimming pared 0 bases from V and 7 bases from J, leaving 10 bases between. The germline gives CDR1 MNHEY, CDR2 SMNVEV (reference sequence). The CDR3 extends over 14 amino acids. CDR3 coding DNA: TGTGCCAGCAGTTTATCCCATACAACGAATGAGCAGTTCTTC. This sequence encodes CASSLSHTTNEQFF.

This clone was recorded a few times. The chain employs TRBV5-6 and TRBJ1-2, with a possible D match to TRBD1 (5 bases). The germline V and J ends were trimmed by 4 bases and 4 bases, with 17 bases remaining between them. This CDR3 comprises 15 residues. The V gene's germline CDR1 is SGHDT and CDR2 YYEEEE. CDR3 sequence: CASSPLGDLTYGYTF. The DNA for the CDR3 is TGTGCCAGCAGCCCCCTGGGGGACTTAACCTATGGCTACACCTTC.

The chain uses TRBV2 and TRBJ2-5, with a weak D call TRBD1 (5 bases). The germline V gene encodes CDR1 SNHLY and CDR2 FYNNEI. The CDR3 spans 13 residues. The V gene lost 1 base and the J gene lost 7 bases, with 10 bases spanning the gap. CDR3 in amino acids: CASSEGARGTQYF. DNA for the CDR3: TGTGCCAGCAGTGAAGGGGCTAGGGGGACCCAGTACTTC.

The genes are TRBV28 and TRBJ1-2; D is unclear. V was shortened by 6 bases and J by 8 bases, with 16 bases between the two germline ends. CDR1 MDHEN and CDR2 SYDVKM come from the germline V gene. This CDR3 contains 13 residues. The CDR3 nucleotides are TGTGCCAGCAGATTCTCGGGAACGGGGGGCTACACCTTC. Protein product: CASRFSGTGGYTF.

The chain employs TRBV29-1 and TRBJ2-2, with 10 nucleotides matching TRBD2. The CDR3 loop spans 15 amino acids. Germline values: CDR1 SQVTM, CDR2 ANQGSEA. The trim removed 3 bases at V and 7 bases at J, leaving 8 bases unmatched. CDR3: CSVDGLAGAGGELFF. CDR3 bases: TGCAGCGTTGATGGGCTAGCGGGAGCGGGCGGGGAGCTGTTTTTT.

Only a few counts were recorded for this clone. V gene TRBV7-2 combines with J gene TRBJ2-7; 8 positions agree with TRBD1. CDR3 length equals 16 residues. V dropped 1 base and J dropped 0; count of bases not matched to a gene: 5. Germline lookup yields CDR1 SGHTA and CDR2 FQGNSA. The CDR3 loop is CASSLETGAGSYEQYF. CDR3 nucleotide sequence: TGTGCCAGCAGCTTAGAGACAGGGGCCGGCTCCTACGAGCAGTACTTC.

The rearrangement joins TRBV9 to TRBJ2-7, with a weak D call TRBD2 (6 bases). V dropped 0 bases and J dropped 10 bases, with 14 bases sitting between them. The CDR3 has 13 amino acids. Per germline, CDR1 SGDLS and CDR2 YYNGEE. The CDR3 sequence is CASSVGSGADQYF. In nucleotides, the CDR3 is TGTGCCAGCAGCGTAGGATCGGGAGCGGACCAGTACTTC.

This clone was picked up one time. Here the CDR3 reads CASSLQGKLDGYTF. CDR3 DNA: TGTGCCAGCAGCTTACAGGGGAAGTTGGATGGCTACACCTTC. The chain recombines TRBV7-3 with TRBJ1-2, with D possibly being TRBD1 (6 bases). Germline V gives CDR1 SGHTA, CDR2 FQGTGA. Deletions cut 2 bases from V and 6 bases from J, with 13 bases between. The CDR3 contains 14 residues.

This clone was observed a handful of times. The chain couples TRBV11-2 to TRBJ2-5, with D hard to call. Germline CDR1 SGHAT, CDR2 FQNNGV. V gave up 2 bases and J gave up 5 bases, with 9 bases separating them. The length of the CDR3 is 13 residues. Here the CDR3 reads CASSLLGSETQYF. The CDR3 DNA is TGTGCCAGCAGCTTATTGGGCTCGGAGACCCAGTACTTC.

The chain uses TRBV6-5 and TRBJ2-7; TRBD1 agrees at 11 bases. Germline trimming cut 0 bases from V and 1 base from J; bases unmatched to any gene: 2. Germline CDR1 reads MNHEY; CDR2 reads SVGAGI. The CDR3 covers 16 residues. This CDR3 is CASSYSGQGGSYEQYF. In nucleotides, the CDR3 is TGTGCCAGCAGTTACTCGGGACAGGGGGGATCCTACGAGCAGTACTTC.

CDR3 amino acids: CASRFGQGYNEQFF. DNA of the CDR3: TGTGCCAGCAGGTTTGGGCAGGGCTACAATGAGCAGTTCTTC. V and J are TRBV27 and TRBJ2-1; tentatively, D is TRBD1 (5 bases). Germline V lookup: CDR1 MNHEY, CDR2 SMNVEV (reference sequence). The CDR3 consists of 14 residues. V was pared by 6 bases and J by 3 bases, with 12 bases between.